These 18 T cell receptor beta chains were all obtained from the same sample, sequenced in a study of blood T cells in healthy people across ages. Using a J-beta primer mix together with a sample-barcoded 5' primer, a second PCR was run for about 6 to 11 cycles. TCRdb itself ran the 5' RACE reads through MiXCR, one entry per CDR3 protein. Of about 1.8 million distinct CDR3 sequences in the sample, just under 50% are singletons; the top ten hold over 2%. Sequencing input: blood. The receptors were gathered from a woman aged 40 to 49 in good health.

The chain has TRBV5-1 and TRBJ1-2; TRBD1 aligns across 7 bases. Germline V gene lookup returns CDR1 SGHRS and CDR2 YFSETQ. The length of the CDR3 is 14 residues. Trimming cost V 3 bases and J 8 bases; bases outside gene matches: 10. The CDR3 nucleotides are TGCGCCAGCAGCTCGAGTGGGGCAGGGGGAGGCTACACCTTC. Residues: CASSSSGAGGGYTF.

The chain couples TRBV7-2 to TRBJ1-3; the match to TRBD1 covers 7 bases. The V gene end was trimmed by 3 bases and the J gene end by 0 bases; junction bases not matched to a gene: 5. Germline CDR1 SGHTA, CDR2 FQGNSA. The CDR3 extends over 16 amino acids. As DNA, the CDR3 is TGTGCCAGCAGCTTGCTCGGGACAGTCTCTGGAAACACCATATATTTT. It yields the protein CASSLLGTVSGNTIYF.

The chain recombines TRBV7-2 with TRBJ2-1; D call uncertain. The CDR3 length is 16 residues. Trimming cost V 5 bases and J 13 bases, with 27 bases left between them. Germline CDR1 is SGHTA and CDR2 is FQGNSA. The CDR3 here is CASSPGWGIVQETQFF. The CDR3 DNA follows: TGTGCCAGCAGCCCCGGGTGGGGAATCGTACAAGAGACCCAGTTCTTC.

The V and J genes are TRBV20-1 and TRBJ2-5; D not resolved. Germline values: CDR1 DFQATT, CDR2 SNEGSKA (reference sequence). The CDR3 covers 13 residues. The V and J ends lost 1 base and 2 bases respectively, with 8 bases between them. The CDR3 spells CSARVMGQETQYF. The CDR3 nucleotides are TGCAGTGCTAGAGTAATGGGGCAAGAGACCCAGTACTTC.

This chain connects TRBV6-2 or TRBV6-3 to TRBJ2-5; possible D gene TRBD1, 6 bases. The J call may be incorrect, as the DNA end agrees better with TRBJ2-7. Germline assignment: CDR1 MNHEY and CDR2 SVGEGT. This CDR3 is built from 15 residues. DNA for the CDR3: TGTGCCAGCCGTCAGGGGTCCGGAAGTTCCTACGAGCAGTACTTC. This translates into CASRQGSGSSYEQYF.

This clonotype was observed a single time. This rearrangement joins TRBV7-2 to TRBJ1-1; D ambiguous. This CDR3 is built from 10 residues. V lost 5 bases and J lost 11, with 9 bases in between. From germline, CDR1 is SGHTA and CDR2 FQGNSA. CDR3 sequence: CASSDKNAFF. As DNA, the CDR3 is TGTGCCAGCAGCGATAAGAACGCTTTCTTT.

The sample holds a few counts of this clonotype. The V and J genes are TRBV14 and TRBJ2-1, with D perhaps TRBD2 (5 bases). Trimming removed 4 bases at V and 5 bases at J, with 21 bases between. The germline CDR1 and CDR2 sequences are SGHDN and FVKESK. The CDR3 is 17 residues long. The CDR3 loop reads CASSRGLGTTLNNEQFF. As DNA, the CDR3 is TGTGCCAGCAGCCGAGGACTGGGAACGACTTTAAACAATGAGCAGTTCTTC.

A word on this clonotype: This may be a read error: a much more frequent sequence differs by one nucleotide. V usage is TRBV4-1 and J usage is TRBJ2-7; D uncertain. CDR1 MGHRA and CDR2 YSYEKL come from the germline V gene. This CDR3 comprises 14 residues. CDR3 bases: TGCGTCAGCAGCCAAGACGTTGGGTCCTACGAGCAGTACTTC. It codes for CVSSQDVGSYEQYF.

The genes are TRBV4-2 and TRBJ2-5; 9 nucleotides agree with TRBD1. This CDR3 spans 16 amino acids. The ends lost 3 bases at V and 6 bases at J; junction bases unmatched: 11. Looked up from germline, CDR1 is LGHNA and CDR2 is YNFKEQ. The CDR3 DNA follows: TGTGCCAGCAGCCAGGGCGGGACAGGGATTATGAAGACCCAGTACTTC. It yields the protein CASSQGGTGIMKTQYF.

The chain joins TRBV2 to TRBJ2-7, with 13 bases fitting TRBD2. The last part of the DNA fits TRBJ2-5 better; the J call may be wrong. The CDR3 is 16 amino acids. Germline CDR1 reads SNHLY; CDR2 reads FYNNEI. The CDR3 DNA reads TGTGCCAGCAGTGAAGTTACTAGCGGGGGGGCGGAGACCCAGTACTTC. Residues: CASSEVTSGGAETQYF.

The V gene is TRBV9, the J gene TRBJ2-1, with 9 bases matching TRBD1. Germline V lookup: CDR1 SGDLS, CDR2 YYNGEE. The CDR3 extends over 14 amino acids. The junction had 3 bases not matched to a gene; V was cut back by 2 bases and J by 6 bases. Here the CDR3 DNA reads TGTGCCAGCAGCGTGGGACAGGGTTTCAATGAGCAGTTCTTC. Amino acids: CASSVGQGFNEQFF. The full variable domain, completed using reference TRBV9 and TRBJ2-1, is DSGVTQTPKHLITATGQRVTLRCSPRSGDLSVYWYQQSLDQGLQFLIQYYNGEERAKGNILERFSAQQFPDLHSELNLSSLELGDSALYFCASSVGQGFNEQFFGPGTRLTVL.

This clonotype appeared a few times. The chain couples TRBV4-3 to TRBJ1-2; TRBD1 might be the D (5 bases). CDR1 is LGHNA, CDR2 YSLEER, per germline. The CDR3 has 16 residues. Trimming removed 4 bases at V and 8 bases at J, with 23 bases between. CDR3 coding DNA: TGCGCCAGCAGCCCCTCGCTGCTACCCCCAGGGTACGGCTACACCTTC. Translated: CASSPSLLPPGYGYTF.

Only a few counts were recorded for this clonotype. The V call is TRBV29-1, the J call TRBJ2-7; D perhaps matches TRBD1 (5 bases). This CDR3 spans 12 amino acids. Germline CDR1 SQVTM, CDR2 ANQGSEA. V gave up 4 bases and J gave up 2 bases, with 9 bases separating them. CDR3: CSVGWTTYEQYF. As DNA, the CDR3 is TGCAGCGTTGGGTGGACAACCTACGAGCAGTACTTC.

The J gene is TRBJ1-4, the V gene TRBV20-1, with D tentatively TRBD1 (5 bases). Trimming pared 3 bases from V and 5 bases from J, leaving 10 bases between. Looked up from germline, CDR1 is DFQATT and CDR2 is SNEGSKA (reference sequence). This CDR3 contains 13 residues. CDR3 loop: CSARPGGNEKLFF. CDR3 in DNA: TGCAGTGCTAGGCCGGGGGGGAATGAAAAACTGTTTTTT.

This chain uses TRBV5-1 with TRBJ1-2, with D maybe TRBD1 (6 bases). Germline-derived CDR1 and CDR2 are SGHRS and YFSETQ. The CDR3 spans 16 residues. Trimming pared 4 bases from V and 4 bases from J, leaving 20 bases between. The CDR3 DNA reads TGCGCCAGCAGCCCCCTTCAGGGGACGCAAATCTATGGCTACACCTTC. This codes for CASSPLQGTQIYGYTF.

The rearrangement joins TRBV12-3 or TRBV12-4 to TRBJ2-5; possibly TRBD1 for D (7 bases). V was trimmed by 4 bases and J by 1 base, leaving 16 bases between them. There are 16 residues in the CDR3. The CDR3 nucleotides are TGTGCCAGCAGTTCGACAGGGAGGACGGTCCAAGAGACCCAGTACTTC. This gives the protein CASSSTGRTVQETQYF.

The chain is built from TRBV7-8 and TRBJ2-1, with D possibly matching TRBD1 (5 bases). In germline, CDR1 is SGHVS, CDR2 FQNEAQ. The CDR3 has 14 amino acids. Trimming pared 1 base from V and 7 bases from J, leaving 11 bases between. Here the CDR3 DNA reads TGTGCCAGCAGCTTAGTACGAAAGGGGAATGAGCAGTTCTTC. This encodes CASSLVRKGNEQFF.

The V and J genes are TRBV7-3 and TRBJ2-1, with D hard to call. Germline CDR1 reads SGHTA; CDR2 reads FQGTGA. Trimming removed 5 bases at V and 9 bases at J, with 20 bases between. The CDR3 has 15 amino acids. CDR3 in amino acids: CASSLSRDLMREQFF. In nucleotides, the CDR3 is TGTGCCAGCAGCCTCAGCCGTGACCTCATGCGTGAGCAGTTCTTC.